The sequence of this T cell receptor (beta chain) was determined in a study of T cell repertoires in cytomegalovirus infection. Trimming took off 5 bases at V and 5 bases at J, with 12 bases between the two ends. The CDR3 has 13 amino acids. CDR1 is DFQATT and CDR2 is SNEGSKA in the germline V gene (reference sequence). TCRdb re-called the reads through MiXCR, storing one row per CDR3 protein. The data show some 270,000 distinct CDR3 sequences, approximately 15% seen once. The sequence came from a human donor in good health (CMV status not recorded). Some clones in this sample may be carry-over from other donors' samples. The sequencing input was CD8+ T cells from PBMCs. The chain carries TRBV20-1 and TRBJ2-2, with D unclear. CDR3 coding DNA: TGCAGTGCTGGGCCGTTTAGGACCGGGGAGCTGTTTTTT. Amino acids: CSAGPFRTGELFF.